Each of the 9 T cell receptor beta chains below was sequenced from the same sample in a study of T cells in Graves' hyperthyroidism and ophthalmopathy. Amplified TCR beta CDR3 regions came from RNA transcripts. A first-round RT-PCR of the TCR CDR3 used the HTBI primer set. Each CDR3 protein gets one entry after TCRdb re-called the multiplex PCR reads with MiXCR. The sample carries about 740,000 distinct CDR3 sequences, about 15% recorded once. The specimen was blood. The receptors here all came from a woman under 30 with Graves' hyperthyroidism.

This clonotype was counted at least ten times. CDR3 bases: TGTGCCGGAGGAAGCGGGAGGCGGGGGACCCAGTACTTC. It specifies CAGGSGRRGTQYF. The rearrangement joins TRBV2 to TRBJ2-5, with 9 bases identical to TRBD2. In germline, CDR1 is SNHLY, CDR2 FYNNEI. Unmatched junction bases numbered 11, after V lost 11 bases and J lost 7 bases. The CDR3 length is 13 residues.

This clonotype turned up a few times. The genes are TRBV4-1 and TRBJ2-3; 12 nucleotides align to TRBD2. The V segment lost 1 base and the J segment 3 bases; nucleotides outside the gene matches: 11. Germline-derived CDR1 and CDR2 are MGHRA and YSYEKL. This CDR3 is 19 amino acids long. The CDR3 protein is CASSQVIITGTSGTDTQYF. In DNA, the CDR3 is TGCGCCAGCAGCCAAGTTATAATAACCGGGACTAGCGGGACAGATACGCAGTATTTT.

The chain combines TRBV9 with TRBJ2-1; TRBD2 might be the D (5 bases). V was cut by 0 bases and J by 1 base, with 14 bases left in between. Germline V gene sequence: CDR1 SGDLS, CDR2 YYNGEE. CDR3 length: 17 amino acids. This chain's CDR3 is CASSVGARGPSYNEQFF. CDR3 coding DNA: TGTGCCAGCAGCGTAGGGGCACGGGGTCCTTCCTACAATGAGCAGTTCTTC.

This clonotype was counted many times. The chain couples TRBV30 to TRBJ2-3; 9 bases line up with TRBD1. V was clipped by 3 bases and J by 1 base; unmatched bases: 5. Germline V lookup: CDR1 GTSNPN, CDR2 SVGIG (reference sequence). CDR3 length: 15 amino acids. CDR3 DNA sequence: TGTGCCTGGAGCGGACAGGGGTCTCGCACAGATACGCAGTATTTT. It encodes CAWSGQGSRTDTQYF.

This clonotype has only a few counts. This chain joins TRBV10-3 and TRBJ2-3, with D possibly called TRBD1 or TRBD2 (5 bases each). Germline CDR1 and CDR2: ENHRY and SYGVKD. V was trimmed by 4 bases and J by 2 bases, leaving 7 bases between them. There are 13 residues in the CDR3. CDR3 coding DNA: TGTGCCATCAGTGTGGGGACCACAGATACGCAGTATTTT. It translates to CAISVGTTDTQYF.

This clonotype was observed at least ten times. This chain uses TRBV4-3 with TRBJ2-2; 7 bases agree with TRBD1. Germline V lookup: CDR1 LGHNA, CDR2 YSLEER. The CDR3 runs 15 residues. With 2 bases clipped from V and 8 bases from J, the junction kept 8 bases outside the gene matches. The CDR3 DNA is TGCGCCAGCAGCCAATTTCACCAGGGGGTGGGGGAGCTGTTTTTT. It yields the protein CASSQFHQGVGELFF.

The chain is built from TRBV29-1 and TRBJ2-1; D possibly corresponds to TRBD2 (7 bases). Trimming left V 0 bases short and J 6 bases short, with 12 bases between. CDR1 and CDR2 from the germline V gene are SQVTM and ANQGSEA. The CDR3 is made up of 14 amino acids. As DNA, the CDR3 is TGCAGCGTTGAAGAAGGGGGGGGGGGCAATGAGCAGTTCTTC. The encoded protein is CSVEEGGGGNEQFF.

This chain links TRBV4-3 with TRBJ2-2; 13 bases agree with TRBD2. Germline-derived CDR1 and CDR2 are LGHNA and YSLEER. The CDR3 contains 17 residues. With 3 bases clipped from V and 5 bases from J, the junction kept 6 bases outside the gene matches. The CDR3 nucleotides are TGCGCCAGCAGCCAGGGTAGACTAGCGGGAGGAACCGGGGAGCTGTTTTTT. Encoded protein: CASSQGRLAGGTGELFF.

This clonotype was detected many times. The chain recombines TRBV24-1 with TRBJ2-1, with D uncertain. There are 13 residues in the CDR3. Trimming removed 5 bases at V and 4 bases at J, with 8 bases between. CDR1 and CDR2 (germline): KGHDR, SFDVKD. The CDR3 is CATSAPTYNEQFF. The CDR3 nucleotides are TGTGCCACCAGTGCGCCGACTTACAATGAGCAGTTCTTC.